These 13 T cell receptor beta chains originate from one sample sequenced in a study of chemoradiotherapy in HPV16-positive cancers (dated by TCRdb to the early 2020s). Library creation used the immunoSEQ multiplex PCR assay. TCRdb took this table from immuneACCESS and kept in-frame rearrangements with V and J called. Such tables lack part of the clones; where checked against another copy, unresolved V genes explain under half of the gap, and the rest is unexplained. For this sample the table gives about 8,100 clones, of which over 65% were detected only once. Of the sample, about 20% falls within the top ten clones. This specimen was acquired from a patient who underwent chemoradiotherapy. All receptors come from a human donor with HPV-associated anogenital cancer.

The rearrangement links TRBV18 to TRBJ2-1; the D call may be TRBD1 or TRBD2 (5 bases each). The CDR3 spans 15 residues. Germline lookup yields CDR1 KGHSH and CDR2 LQKENI. Trimming removed 3 bases at V and 8 bases at J, with 17 bases between. This CDR3 is CASSPLAEGHHEQFF. Here the CDR3 DNA reads TGTGCCAGCTCACCCCTGGCTGAGGGGCACCATGAGCAGTTCTTC.

This sequence joins TRBV9 and TRBJ1-1, with 8 bases identical to TRBD1. This CDR3 comprises 13 residues. Germline CDR1 and CDR2: SGDLS and YYNGEE. Trimming cost V 4 bases and J 7 bases; bases outside gene matches: 6. The CDR3 protein is CASSKGTGGEAFF. CDR3 bases: TGTGCCAGCAGCAAAGGGACAGGTGGTGAAGCTTTCTTT.

This chain uses TRBV28 with TRBJ2-1; 10 bases fit TRBD2. In germline, CDR1 is MDHEN, CDR2 SYDVKM. The CDR3 totals 14 residues. The junction had 10 bases not matched to a gene; V was cut back by 7 bases and J by 10 bases. The CDR3 reads CASTSSGGRVEQFF. CDR3 nucleotides: TGTGCCAGCACCTCTAGCGGGGGACGGGTCGAGCAGTTCTTC.

The chain uses TRBV7-2 and TRBJ2-1; no definite D call. Per the germline V gene, CDR1 is SGHTA and CDR2 is FQGNSA. V lost 6 bases to trimming and J lost 6 bases, with 12 bases between them. CDR3 length equals 13 residues. CDR3: CASSYYPPNEQFF. The CDR3 DNA reads as TGTGCCAGCAGTTATTACCCCCCCAATGAGCAGTTCTTC. The complete variable domain, with remaining parts taken from reference TRBV7-2 and TRBJ2-1, reads GAGVSQSPSNKVTEKGKDVELRCDPISGHTALYWYRQSLGQGLEFLIYFQGNSAPDKSGLPSDRFSAERTGGSVSTLTIQRTQQEDSAVYLCASSYYPPNEQFFGPGTRLTVL.

Concerning this clone: A read error may produce the germline difference seen at one junction end. The chain links TRBV15 to TRBJ2-2, with 9 nucleotides matching TRBD2. In germline, CDR1 is LNHNV, CDR2 YYDKDF (reference sequence). CDR3 length: 13 residues. Written as DNA, the CDR3 is TGTGCCACCAGCAGAGAAAGGCGGGGGGGGCTGTTTTTT. Translated: CATSRERRGGLFF. Filled out from reference TRBV15 and TRBJ2-2, the complete variable domain reads DAMVIQNPRYQVTQFGKPVTLSCSQTLNHNVMYWYQQKSSQAPKLLFHYYDKDFNNEADTPDNFQSRRPNTSFCFLDIRSPGLGDTAMYLCATSRERRGGLFFGEGSRLTVL.

The rearrangement links TRBV5-6 to TRBJ2-5; 9 nucleotides match TRBD1. There are 14 residues in the CDR3. The J segment lost 5 bases and the V segment lost 2 bases, leaving 4 bases of the junction unmatched. Germline assignment: CDR1 SGHDT and CDR2 YYEEEE. CDR3 in amino acids: CASSLTGGEETQYF. The CDR3 DNA reads as TGTGCCAGCAGCTTAACAGGGGGCGAGGAGACCCAGTACTTC.

The chain carries TRBV10-3 and TRBJ1-5; 8 nucleotides match TRBD1. With 11 bases clipped from V and 2 bases from J, the junction kept 17 bases outside the gene matches. Germline assignment: CDR1 ENHRY and CDR2 SYGVKD. The CDR3 contains 17 residues. The CDR3: CAGRDVSGTGRNQPQHF. Here the CDR3 DNA reads TGTGCCGGCCGAGATGTCTCCGGGACAGGCCGCAATCAGCCCCAGCATTTT.

This rearrangement joins TRBV4-3 to TRBJ2-1; D call uncertain. The CDR3 length is 16 residues. Germline V CDR1 and CDR2: LGHNA, YSLEER. Deletions cut 4 bases from V and 3 bases from J, with 16 bases between. CDR3 amino acids: CASSPAWGVIYNEQFF. The CDR3 DNA is TGCGCCAGCAGCCCAGCTTGGGGTGTTATCTACAATGAGCAGTTCTTC.

The J gene is TRBJ2-1, the V gene TRBV5-6, with 10 bases aligning to TRBD1. The CDR3 totals 14 residues. CDR1 is SGHDT and CDR2 is YYEEEE in the germline V gene. With V trimmed by 6 bases and J by 6 bases, 6 bases remained unmatched. In nucleotides, the CDR3 is TGTGCCAGCATCAGGACAGGGGGACTCAATGAGCAGTTCTTC. It yields the protein CASIRTGGLNEQFF. Full variable domain (remainder filled in from reference TRBV5-6 and TRBJ2-1): DAGVTQSPTHLIKTRGQQVTLRCSPKSGHDTVSWYQQALGQGPQFIFQYYEEEERQRGNFPDRFSGHQFPNYSSELNVNALLLGDSALYLCASIRTGGLNEQFFGPGTRLTVL.

The rearrangement uses TRBV18 and TRBJ1-2; unclear D gene. This CDR3 comprises 15 residues. The V gene lost 3 bases and the J gene lost 8 bases, with 19 bases spanning the gap. In germline, CDR1 is KGHSH, CDR2 LQKENI. The CDR3 spells CASSPGPVPLTGYTF. CDR3 in DNA: TGTGCCAGCTCACCTGGGCCAGTCCCTTTGACCGGCTACACCTTC.

This chain uses TRBV30 with TRBJ1-1; D gene unclear. This CDR3 spans 13 amino acids. Germline assignment: CDR1 GTSNPN and CDR2 SVGIG (reference sequence). V lost 2 bases, J lost 2 bases, and 9 bases lay in between. In DNA form, the CDR3 reads TGTGCCTGGAGTCGGCAGGCCAACACTGAAGCTTTCTTT. It translates to CAWSRQANTEAFF. Filled out from reference TRBV30 and TRBJ1-1, the complete variable domain reads SQTIHQWPATLVQPVGSPLSLECTVEGTSNPNLYWYRQAAGRGLQLLFYSVGIGQISSEVPQNLSASRPQDRQFILSSKKLLLSDSGFYLCAWSRQANTEAFFGQGTRLTVV.

The V and J genes are TRBV19 and TRBJ1-1; the D gene is possibly TRBD1 (6 bases). CDR1 is LNHDA and CDR2 is SQIVND in the germline V gene (reference sequence). The CDR3 is 16 amino acids. Trimming took off 4 bases at V and 1 base at J, with 16 bases between the two ends. CDR3 sequence (DNA): TGTGCCAGTAGTAGTTTTACGGCAGGGGAGAACACTGAAGCTTTCTTT. Translating it yields CASSSFTAGENTEAFF.

J is TRBJ2-2 and V is TRBV28, with TRBD2 matching over 7 bases. V shed 5 bases and J 4 bases; nucleotides not matched to a gene: 7. Germline assignment: CDR1 MDHEN and CDR2 SYDVKM. This CDR3 region has 15 residues. The DNA for the CDR3 is TGTGCCAGCAGTCTTGGGGGGGAGGGCACCGGGGAGCTGTTTTTT. This gives the protein CASSLGGEGTGELFF.